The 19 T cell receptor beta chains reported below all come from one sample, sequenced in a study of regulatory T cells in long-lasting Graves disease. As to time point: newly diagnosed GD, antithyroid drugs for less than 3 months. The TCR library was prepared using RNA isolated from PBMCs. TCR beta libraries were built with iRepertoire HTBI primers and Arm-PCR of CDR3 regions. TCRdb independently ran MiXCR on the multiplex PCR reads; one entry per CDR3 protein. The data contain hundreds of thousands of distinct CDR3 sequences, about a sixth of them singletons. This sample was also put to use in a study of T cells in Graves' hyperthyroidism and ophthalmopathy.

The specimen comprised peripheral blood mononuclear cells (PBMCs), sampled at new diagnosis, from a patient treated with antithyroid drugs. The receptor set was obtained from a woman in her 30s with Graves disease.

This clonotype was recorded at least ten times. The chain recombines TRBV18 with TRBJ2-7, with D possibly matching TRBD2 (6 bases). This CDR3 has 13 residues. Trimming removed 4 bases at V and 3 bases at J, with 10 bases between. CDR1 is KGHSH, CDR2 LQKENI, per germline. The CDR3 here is CASSHGSFYEQYF. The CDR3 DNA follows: TGTGCCAGCTCACACGGGAGCTTCTACGAGCAGTACTTC.

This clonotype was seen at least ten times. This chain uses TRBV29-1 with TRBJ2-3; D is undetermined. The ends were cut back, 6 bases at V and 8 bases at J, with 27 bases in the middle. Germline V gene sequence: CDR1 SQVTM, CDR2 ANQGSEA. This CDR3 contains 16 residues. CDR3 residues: CSVRLPGPRLYGTQYF. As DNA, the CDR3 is TGCAGCGTACGTCTCCCGGGCCCGCGTTTGTATGGTACGCAGTATTTT.

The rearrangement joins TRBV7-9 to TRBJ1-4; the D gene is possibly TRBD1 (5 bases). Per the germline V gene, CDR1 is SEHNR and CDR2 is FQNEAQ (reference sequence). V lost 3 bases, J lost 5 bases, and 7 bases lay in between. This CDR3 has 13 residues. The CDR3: CASSFDRNEKLFF. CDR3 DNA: TGTGCCAGCAGCTTTGACAGAAATGAAAAACTGTTTTTT.

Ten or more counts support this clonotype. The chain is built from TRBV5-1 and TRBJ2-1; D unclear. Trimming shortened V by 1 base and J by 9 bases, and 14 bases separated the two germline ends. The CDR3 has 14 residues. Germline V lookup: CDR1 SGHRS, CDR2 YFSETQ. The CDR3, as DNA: TGCGCCAGCAGCTTGAATATGGGAATAAGTGAGCAGTTCTTC. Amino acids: CASSLNMGISEQFF.

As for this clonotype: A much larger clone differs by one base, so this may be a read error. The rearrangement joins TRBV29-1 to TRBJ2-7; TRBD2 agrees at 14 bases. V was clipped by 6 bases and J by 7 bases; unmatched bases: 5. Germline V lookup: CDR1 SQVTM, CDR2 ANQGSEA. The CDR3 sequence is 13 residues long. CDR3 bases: TGCAGCGTGGGACTAGCGGGAGTCGGAGAGCAGTACTTC. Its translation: CSVGLAGVGEQYF.

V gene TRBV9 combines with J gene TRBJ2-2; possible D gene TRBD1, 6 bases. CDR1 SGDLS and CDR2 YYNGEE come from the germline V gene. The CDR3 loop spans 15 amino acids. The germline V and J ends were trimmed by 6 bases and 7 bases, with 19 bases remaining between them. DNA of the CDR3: TGTGCCAGCACCGTCTCCGGGACAATCAGCGGGGAGCTGTTTTTT. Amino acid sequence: CASTVSGTISGELFF. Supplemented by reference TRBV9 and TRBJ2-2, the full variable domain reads DSGVTQTPKHLITATGQRVTLRCSPRSGDLSVYWYQQSLDQGLQFLIQYYNGEERAKGNILERFSAQQFPDLHSELNLSSLELGDSALYFCASTVSGTISGELFFGEGSRLTVL.

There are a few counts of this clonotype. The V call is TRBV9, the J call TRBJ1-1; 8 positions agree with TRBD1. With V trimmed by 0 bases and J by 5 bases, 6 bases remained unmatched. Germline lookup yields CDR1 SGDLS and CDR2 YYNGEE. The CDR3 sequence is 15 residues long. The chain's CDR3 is CASSVVGTGGTEAFF. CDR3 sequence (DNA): TGTGCCAGCAGCGTAGTCGGGACAGGTGGGACTGAAGCTTTCTTT.

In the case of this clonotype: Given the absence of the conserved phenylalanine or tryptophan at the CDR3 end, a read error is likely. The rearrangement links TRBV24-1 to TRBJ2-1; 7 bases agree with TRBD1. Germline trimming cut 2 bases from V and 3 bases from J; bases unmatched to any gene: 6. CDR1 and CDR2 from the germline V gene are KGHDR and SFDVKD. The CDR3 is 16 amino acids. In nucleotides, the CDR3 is TGTGCCACCAGTGATTCCGGGACAGACATCTACAATGAGCAGTTCCTC. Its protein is CATSDSGTDIYNEQFL.

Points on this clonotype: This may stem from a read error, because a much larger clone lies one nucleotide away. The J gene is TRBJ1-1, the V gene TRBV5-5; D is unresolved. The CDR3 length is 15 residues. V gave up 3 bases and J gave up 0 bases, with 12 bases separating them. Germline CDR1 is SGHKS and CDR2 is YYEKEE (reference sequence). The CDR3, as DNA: TGTGCCAGCAGCTCCGACACGGAAATGAACACTGAAGCTTTCTTT. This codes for CASSSDTEMNTEAFF.

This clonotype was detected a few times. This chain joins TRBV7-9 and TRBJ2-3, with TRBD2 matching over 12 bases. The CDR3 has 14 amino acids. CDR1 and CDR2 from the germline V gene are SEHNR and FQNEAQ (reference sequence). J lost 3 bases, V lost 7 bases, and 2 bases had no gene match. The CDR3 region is CASKLAGGTDTQYF. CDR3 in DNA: TGTGCCAGCAAACTAGCGGGAGGAACAGATACGCAGTATTTT.

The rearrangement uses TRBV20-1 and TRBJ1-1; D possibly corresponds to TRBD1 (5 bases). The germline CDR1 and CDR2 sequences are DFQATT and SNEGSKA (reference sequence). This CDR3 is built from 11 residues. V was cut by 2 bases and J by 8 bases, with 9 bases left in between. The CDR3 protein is CSARFRGEAFF. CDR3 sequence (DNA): TGCAGTGCTAGATTTCGGGGGGAAGCTTTCTTT.

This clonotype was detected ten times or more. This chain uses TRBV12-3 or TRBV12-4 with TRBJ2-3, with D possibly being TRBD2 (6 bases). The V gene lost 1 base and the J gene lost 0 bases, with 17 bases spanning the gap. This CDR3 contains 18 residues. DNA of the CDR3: TGTGCCAGCAGTTTAGGTGCGGGAACCTATCTTAGCACAGATACGCAGTATTTT. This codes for CASSLGAGTYLSTDTQYF.

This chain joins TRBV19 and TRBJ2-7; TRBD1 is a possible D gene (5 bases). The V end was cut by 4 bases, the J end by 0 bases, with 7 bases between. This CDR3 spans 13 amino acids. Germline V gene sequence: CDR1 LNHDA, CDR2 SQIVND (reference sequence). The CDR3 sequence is CASSRQNSYEQYF. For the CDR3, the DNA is TGTGCCAGTAGTAGACAGAACTCCTACGAGCAGTACTTC.

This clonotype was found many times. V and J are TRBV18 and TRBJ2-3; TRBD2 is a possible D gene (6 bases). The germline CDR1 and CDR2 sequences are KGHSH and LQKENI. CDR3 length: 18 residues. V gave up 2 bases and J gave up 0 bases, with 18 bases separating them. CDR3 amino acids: CASSPVFVRRASTDTQYF. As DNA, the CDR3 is TGTGCCAGCTCACCAGTATTCGTGAGGAGGGCTAGCACAGATACGCAGTATTTT.

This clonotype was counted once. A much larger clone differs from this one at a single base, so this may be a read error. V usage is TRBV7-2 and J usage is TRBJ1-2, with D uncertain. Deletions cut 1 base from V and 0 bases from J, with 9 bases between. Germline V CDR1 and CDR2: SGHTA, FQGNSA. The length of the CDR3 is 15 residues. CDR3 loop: CASSLERGANYGYTF. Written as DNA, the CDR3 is TGTGCCAGCAGCTTAGAGCGGGGAGCTAACTATGGCTACACCTTC.

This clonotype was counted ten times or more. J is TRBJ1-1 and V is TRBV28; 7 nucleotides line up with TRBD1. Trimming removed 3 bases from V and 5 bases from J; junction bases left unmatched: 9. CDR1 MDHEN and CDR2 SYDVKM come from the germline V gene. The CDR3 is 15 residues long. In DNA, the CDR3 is TGTGCCAGCAGTTTGAACAGGGGTGGAGGGACTGAAGCTTTCTTT. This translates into CASSLNRGGGTEAFF. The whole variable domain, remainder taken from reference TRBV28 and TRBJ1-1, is DVKVTQSSRYLVKRTGEKVFLECVQDMDHENMFWYRQDPGLGLRLIYFSYDVKMKEKGDIPEGYSVSREKKERFSLILESASTNQTSMYLCASSLNRGGGTEAFFGQGTRLTVV.

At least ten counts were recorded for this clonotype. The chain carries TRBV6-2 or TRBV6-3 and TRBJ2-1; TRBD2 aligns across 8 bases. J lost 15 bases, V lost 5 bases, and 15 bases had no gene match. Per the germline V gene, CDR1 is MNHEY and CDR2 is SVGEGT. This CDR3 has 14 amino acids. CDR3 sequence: CASSASRSGIRLFF. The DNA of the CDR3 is TGTGCCAGCAGTGCCAGTCGTAGCGGGATAAGGCTGTTCTTC.

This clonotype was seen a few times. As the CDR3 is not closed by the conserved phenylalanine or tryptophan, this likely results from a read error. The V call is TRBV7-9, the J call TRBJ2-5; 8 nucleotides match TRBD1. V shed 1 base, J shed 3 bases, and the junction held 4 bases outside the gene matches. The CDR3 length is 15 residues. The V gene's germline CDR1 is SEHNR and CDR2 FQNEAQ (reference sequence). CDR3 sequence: CASSLGGQGEETQYL. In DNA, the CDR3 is TGTGCCAGCAGCTTAGGCGGACAGGGTGAAGAGACCCAGTACCTC.

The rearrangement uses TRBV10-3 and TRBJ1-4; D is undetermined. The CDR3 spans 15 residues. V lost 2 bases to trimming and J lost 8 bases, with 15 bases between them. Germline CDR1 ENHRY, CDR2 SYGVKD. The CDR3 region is CAISEDPDLGEKLFF. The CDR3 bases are TGTGCCATCAGTGAGGATCCAGACTTGGGAGAAAAACTGTTTTTT.